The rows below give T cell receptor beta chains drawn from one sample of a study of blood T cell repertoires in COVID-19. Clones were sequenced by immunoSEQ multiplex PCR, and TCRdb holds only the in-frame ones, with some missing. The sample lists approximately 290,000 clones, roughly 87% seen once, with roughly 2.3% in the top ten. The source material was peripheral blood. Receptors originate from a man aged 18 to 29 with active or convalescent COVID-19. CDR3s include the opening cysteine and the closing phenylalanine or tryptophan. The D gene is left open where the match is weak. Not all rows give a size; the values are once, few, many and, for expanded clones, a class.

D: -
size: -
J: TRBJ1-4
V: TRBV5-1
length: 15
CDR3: CASSFNTGSDEKLFF
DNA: TGCGCCAGCAGCTTTAATACGGGGTCGGATGAAAAACTGTTTTTT

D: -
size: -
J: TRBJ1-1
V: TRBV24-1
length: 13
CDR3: CANNKGQNTEAFF
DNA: TGTGCCAACAATAAGGGACAGAACACTGAAGCTTTCTTT

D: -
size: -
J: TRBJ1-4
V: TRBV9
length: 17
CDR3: CASSVAPMTGGNEKLFF
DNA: TGTGCCAGCAGCGTAGCTCCCATGACAGGAGGAAATGAAAAACTGTTTTTT

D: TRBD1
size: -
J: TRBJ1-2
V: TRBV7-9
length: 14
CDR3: CASIGTGGAYGYTF
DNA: TGTGCCAGCATCGGGACAGGGGGCGCTTATGGCTACACCTTC

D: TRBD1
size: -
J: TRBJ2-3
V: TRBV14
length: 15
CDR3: CASSQLFTGVDTQYF
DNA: TGTGCCAGCAGCCAGCTATTTACAGGGGTAGATACGCAGTATTTT

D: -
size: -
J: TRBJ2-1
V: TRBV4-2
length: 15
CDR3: CASSSPGLGDNEQFF
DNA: TGTGCCAGCAGCAGCCCGGGACTGGGAGACAATGAGCAGTTCTTC

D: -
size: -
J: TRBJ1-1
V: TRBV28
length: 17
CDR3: CASSLRRSRTVNTEAFF
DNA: TGTGCCAGCAGTTTGAGACGAAGCCGGACAGTAAACACTGAAGCTTTCTTT

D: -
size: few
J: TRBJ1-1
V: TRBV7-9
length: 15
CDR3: CASSLATGKNTEAFF
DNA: TGTGCCAGCAGCTTAGCGACAGGAAAGAACACTGAAGCTTTCTTT

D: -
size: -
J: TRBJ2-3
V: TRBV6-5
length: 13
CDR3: CASSYSEPDTQYF
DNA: TGTGCCAGCAGTTACTCGGAGCCAGATACGCAGTATTTT

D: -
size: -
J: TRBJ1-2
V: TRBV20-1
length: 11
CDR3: CSARDGGGYTF
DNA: TGCAGTGCTAGAGATGGAGGGGGCTACACCTTC

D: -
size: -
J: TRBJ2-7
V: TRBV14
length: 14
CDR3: CASSQNTGRGVQYF
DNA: TGTGCCAGCAGCCAAAATACGGGCAGGGGGGTGCAGTACTTC

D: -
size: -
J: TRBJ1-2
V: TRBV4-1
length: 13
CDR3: CASSLTRDYGYTF
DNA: TGCGCCAGCAGCCTCACGCGGGACTATGGCTACACCTTC

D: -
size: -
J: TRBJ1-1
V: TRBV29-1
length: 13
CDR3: CSVGGRLLTEAFF
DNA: TGCAGCGTTGGCGGTAGACTCCTCACTGAAGCTTTCTTT

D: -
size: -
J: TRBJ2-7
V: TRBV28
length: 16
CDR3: CASSLNNSRINYEQYF
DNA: TGTGCCAGCAGTTTAAACAACAGCAGAATTAACTACGAGCAGTACTTC

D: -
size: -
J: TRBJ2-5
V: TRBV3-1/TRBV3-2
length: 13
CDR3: CASSQRGGETQYF
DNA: TGTGCCAGCAGCCAGCGGGGCGGAGAGACCCAGTACTTC

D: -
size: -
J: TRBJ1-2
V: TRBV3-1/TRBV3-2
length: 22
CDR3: CASSQDKYPPALQGILNHGYTF
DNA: TGTGCCAGCAGCCAAGATAAATACCCCCCTGCATTACAGGGAATATTAAACCATGGCTACACCTTC

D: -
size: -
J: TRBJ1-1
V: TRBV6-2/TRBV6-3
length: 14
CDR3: CASSYGGIVTEAFF
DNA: TGTGCCAGCAGTTACGGGGGGATCGTCACTGAAGCTTTCTTT

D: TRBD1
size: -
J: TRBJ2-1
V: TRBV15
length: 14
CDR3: CATSRDGTGVEQFF
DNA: TGTGCCACCAGCAGAGACGGGACAGGGGTTGAGCAGTTCTTC

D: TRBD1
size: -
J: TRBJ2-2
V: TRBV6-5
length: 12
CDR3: CASRGGPGELFF
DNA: TGTGCCAGCAGAGGGGGCCCCGGGGAGCTGTTTTTT

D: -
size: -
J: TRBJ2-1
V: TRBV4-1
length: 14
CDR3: CASRGGTEYNEQFF
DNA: TGCGCCAGCCGGGGAGGAACAGAGTACAATGAGCAGTTCTTC

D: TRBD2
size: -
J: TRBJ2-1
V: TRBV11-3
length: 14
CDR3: CASSPSGSKNEQFF
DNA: TGTGCCAGCAGCCCTAGCGGGAGTAAAAATGAGCAGTTCTTC

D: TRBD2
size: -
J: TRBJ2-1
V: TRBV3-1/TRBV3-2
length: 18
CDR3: CASSHPPASGRSGDEQFF
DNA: TGTGCCAGCAGCCACCCCCCGGCTAGCGGGAGAAGTGGAGATGAGCAGTTCTTC

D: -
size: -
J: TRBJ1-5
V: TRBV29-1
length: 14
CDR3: CSVSQGAANQPQHF
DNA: TGCAGCGTTTCTCAGGGTGCCGCCAATCAGCCCCAGCATTTT

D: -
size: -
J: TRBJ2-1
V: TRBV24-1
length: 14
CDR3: CATSHGGPYNEQFF
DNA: TGTGCCACCAGCCACGGGGGGCCCTACAATGAGCAGTTCTTC

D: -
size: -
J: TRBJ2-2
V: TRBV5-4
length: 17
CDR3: CASSEGYDYLRSGELFF
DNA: TGTGCCAGCAGCGAGGGATATGACTATCTCAGGTCGGGGGAGCTGTTTTTT

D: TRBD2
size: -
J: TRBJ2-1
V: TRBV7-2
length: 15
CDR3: CASSFSGGSINEQFF
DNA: TGTGCCAGCAGCTTTAGCGGGGGGTCTATCAATGAGCAGTTCTTC

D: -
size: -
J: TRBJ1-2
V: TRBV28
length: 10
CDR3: CATGGRPGTF
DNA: TGTGCCACGGGTGGCAGGCCGGGAACCTTC

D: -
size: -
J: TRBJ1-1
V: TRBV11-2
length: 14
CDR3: CASSPEARIHEAFF
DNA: TGTGCCAGCAGCCCAGAGGCACGGATCCATGAAGCTTTCTTT

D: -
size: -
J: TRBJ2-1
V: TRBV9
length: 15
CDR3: CASSVEEGALDEQFF
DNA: TGTGCCAGCAGCGTAGAAGAAGGGGCTCTCGATGAGCAGTTCTTC

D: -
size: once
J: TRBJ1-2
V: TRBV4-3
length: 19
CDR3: CASSQDPPGLLTSNYGYTF
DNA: TGCGCCAGCAGCCAAGACCCCCCCGGATTACTAACCTCGAACTATGGCTACACCTTC

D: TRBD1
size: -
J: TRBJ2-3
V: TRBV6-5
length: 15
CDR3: CASMWGTGGTDTQYF
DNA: TGTGCCAGCATGTGGGGGACAGGGGGCACAGATACGCAGTATTTT

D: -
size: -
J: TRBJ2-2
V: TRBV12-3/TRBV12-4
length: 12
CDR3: CASSEDTGELFF
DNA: TGTGCCAGCAGTGAGGACACCGGGGAGCTGTTTTTT

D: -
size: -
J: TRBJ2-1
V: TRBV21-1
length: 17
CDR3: CASSNKWTSGCGNEQFF
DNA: TGTGCCAGCAGCAATAAGTGGACTAGCGGGTGTGGGAATGAGCAGTTCTTC

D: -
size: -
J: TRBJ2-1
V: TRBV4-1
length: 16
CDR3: CASSRRLMAGANEQFF
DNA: TGCGCCAGCAGCCGACGCCTAATGGCGGGGGCGAATGAGCAGTTCTTC

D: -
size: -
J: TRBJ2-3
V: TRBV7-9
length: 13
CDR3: CASTALGTDTQYF
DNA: TGTGCCAGCACAGCCCTGGGCACAGATACGCAGTATTTT

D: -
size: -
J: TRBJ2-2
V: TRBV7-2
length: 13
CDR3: CASSLRGSGELFF
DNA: TGTGCCAGCAGCTTACGGGGGTCCGGGGAGCTGTTTTTT

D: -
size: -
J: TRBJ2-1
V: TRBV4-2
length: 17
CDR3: CASKREIGGTYYNEQFF
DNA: TGTGCCAGCAAACGGGAGATCGGCGGGACCTACTACAATGAGCAGTTCTTC

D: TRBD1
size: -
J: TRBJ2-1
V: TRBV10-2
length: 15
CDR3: CASRSRDSSYNEQFF
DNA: TGCGCCAGCAGAAGCCGGGACAGCTCCTACAATGAGCAGTTCTTC

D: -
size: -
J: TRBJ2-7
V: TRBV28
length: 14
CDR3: CASSFSRLSYEQYF
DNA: TGTGCCAGCAGTTTCAGCAGGCTTTCCTACGAGCAGTACTTC

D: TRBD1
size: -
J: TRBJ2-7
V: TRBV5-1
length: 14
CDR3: CASRGQGASYEQYF
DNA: TGCGCCAGCCGCGGGCAGGGGGCCTCCTACGAGCAGTACTTC

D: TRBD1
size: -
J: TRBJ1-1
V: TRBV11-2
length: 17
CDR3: CASSRNQGVKFRAEAFF
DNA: TGTGCCAGCAGCCGGAACCAGGGGGTAAAATTTCGAGCTGAAGCTTTCTTT

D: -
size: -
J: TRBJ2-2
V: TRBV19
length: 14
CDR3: CASERVLNTGELFF
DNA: TGTGCCAGCGAGCGGGTATTGAACACCGGGGAGCTGTTTTTT

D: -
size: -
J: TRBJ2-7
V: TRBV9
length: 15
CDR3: CASSVEGPGQKEQYF
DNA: TGTGCCAGCAGCGTCGAGGGGCCAGGACAGAAGGAGCAGTACTTC

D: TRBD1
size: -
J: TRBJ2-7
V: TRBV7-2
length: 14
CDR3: CASSTTGSTYEQYF
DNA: TGTGCCAGCAGTACGACAGGGTCTACCTACGAGCAGTACTTC

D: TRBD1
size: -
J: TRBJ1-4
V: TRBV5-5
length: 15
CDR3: CASSEHRGRDEKLFF
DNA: TGTGCCAGCAGCGAGCACAGGGGTAGGGATGAAAAACTGTTTTTT

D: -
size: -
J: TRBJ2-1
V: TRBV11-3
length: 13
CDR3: CASSPNSGNEQFF
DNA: TGTGCCAGCAGCCCCAACTCCGGGAATGAGCAGTTCTTC

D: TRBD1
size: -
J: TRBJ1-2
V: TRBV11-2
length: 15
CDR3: CASSPTWDSNYGYTF
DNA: TGTGCCAGCAGCCCTACATGGGACAGTAACTATGGCTACACCTTC

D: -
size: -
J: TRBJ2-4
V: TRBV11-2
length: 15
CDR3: CASSRYASDGNIQYF
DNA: TGTGCCAGCAGCAGGTACGCTAGTGACGGAAACATTCAGTACTTC

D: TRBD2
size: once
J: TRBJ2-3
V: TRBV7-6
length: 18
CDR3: CASSLAPLAGGPQRTQYF
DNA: TGTGCCAGCAGCTTAGCGCCCCTAGCGGGAGGGCCCCAGCGTACGCAGTATTTT

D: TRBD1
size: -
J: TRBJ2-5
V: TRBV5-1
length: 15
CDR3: CASSWGTGGVETQYF
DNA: TGCGCCAGCAGCTGGGGGACAGGGGGTGTTGAGACCCAGTACTTC

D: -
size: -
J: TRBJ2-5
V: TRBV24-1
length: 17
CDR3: CATSDLSEGEGIETQYF
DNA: TGTGCCACCAGTGATTTATCGGAGGGAGAAGGTATAGAGACCCAGTACTTC

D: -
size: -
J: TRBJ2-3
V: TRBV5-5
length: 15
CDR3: CASSSQGGATDTQYF
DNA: TGTGCCAGCAGCTCCCAGGGGGGAGCCACAGATACGCAGTATTTT

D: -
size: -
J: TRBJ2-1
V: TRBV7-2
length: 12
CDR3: CASSYGGGEQFF
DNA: TGTGCCAGCAGTTATGGGGGCGGTGAGCAGTTCTTC

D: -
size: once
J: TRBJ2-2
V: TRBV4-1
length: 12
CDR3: CASSQLTGELFF
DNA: TGCGCCAGCAGCCAACTCACCGGGGAGCTGTTTTTT

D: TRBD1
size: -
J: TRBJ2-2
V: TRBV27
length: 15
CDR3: CASSRRQGHTGELFF
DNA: TGTGCCAGCAGTCGACGACAGGGACACACCGGGGAGCTGTTTTTT

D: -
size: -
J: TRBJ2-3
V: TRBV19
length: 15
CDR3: CASSNRQTSTDTQYF
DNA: TGTGCCAGTAGTAACAGACAGACTAGCACAGATACGCAGTATTTT

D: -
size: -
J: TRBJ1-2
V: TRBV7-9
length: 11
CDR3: CASSLMGGYTF
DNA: TGTGCCAGCAGCTTAATGGGCGGCTACACCTTC

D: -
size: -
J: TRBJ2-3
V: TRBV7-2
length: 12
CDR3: CASSAYTDTQYF
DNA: TGTGCCAGCAGCGCCTACACAGATACGCAGTATTTT

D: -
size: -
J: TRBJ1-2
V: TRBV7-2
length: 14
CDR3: CASSFFAGQSGYTF
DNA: TGTGCCAGCAGCTTCTTCGCAGGGCAGAGTGGCTACACCTTC

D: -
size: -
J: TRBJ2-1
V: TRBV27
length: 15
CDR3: CASSRRDTIYSEQFF
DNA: TGTGCCAGCAGTCGAAGGGACACCATTTATTCTGAGCAGTTCTTC